These 4 T cell receptor beta chains were all obtained from the same sample, sequenced in a study of OX40 agonist ivuxolimab in advanced cancers. The data were produced by immunoSEQ multiplex PCR, yet TCRdb's version contains in-frame clones alone and is incomplete. The sample includes tens of thousands of clones, roughly 80% of them seen just once. The input for sequencing was CD4+ or CD8+ T cells sorted from blood, taken in a trial of the OX40 agonist ivuxolimab. These receptors all come from an adult with an advanced solid tumor such as melanoma, head and neck, liver or kidney cancer.

The gene calls are TRBV5-8 and TRBJ2-1; 8 nucleotides line up with TRBD2. The germline CDR1 and CDR2 sequences are SGHTS and YDEGEE. V shed 5 bases and J 5 bases; nucleotides not matched to a gene: 9. This CDR3 comprises 15 residues. The CDR3 region is CASRTFGTSHNEQFF. CDR3 sequence (DNA): TGTGCCAGCAGAACCTTCGGGACTAGTCACAATGAGCAGTTCTTC. The full variable domain, with the rest looked up from reference TRBV5-8 and TRBJ2-1, is EAGVTQSPTHLIKTRGQQATLRCSPISGHTSVYWYQQALGLGLQFLLWYDEGEERNRGNFPPRFSGRQFPNYSSELNVNALELEDSALYLCASRTFGTSHNEQFFGPGTRLTVL.

This clone was seen just once. This rearrangement joins TRBV18 to TRBJ1-2; 9 nucleotides agree with TRBD1. This CDR3 has 13 amino acids. With V trimmed by 10 bases and J by 1 base, 4 bases remained unmatched. CDR1 is KGHSH and CDR2 is LQKENI in the germline V gene. CDR3 coding DNA: TGTGCCACGGGGACAGGGATTAACTATGGCTACACCTTC. Amino acids: CATGTGINYGYTF. Full variable domain (rest looked up from reference TRBV18 and TRBJ1-2): NAGVMQNPRHLVRRRGQEARLRCSPMKGHSHVYWYRQLPEEGLKFMVYLQKENIIDESGMPKERFSAEFPKEGPSILRIQQVVRGDSAAYFCATGTGINYGYTFGSGTRLTVV.

The chain joins TRBV19 to TRBJ1-1; a weak D match, TRBD1 (6 bases). The V end was cut by 9 bases, the J end by 3 bases, with 20 bases between. This CDR3 has 15 residues. Per germline, CDR1 LNHDA and CDR2 SQIVND (reference sequence). The CDR3 region is CASRRRGEGDTEAFF. The CDR3 region has the DNA TGTGCCAGCCGTAGGAGGGGGGAAGGGGACACTGAAGCTTTCTTT. Based on the CDR3 plus reference TRBV19 and TRBJ1-1, the full variable domain is DGGITQSPKYLFRKEGQNVTLSCEQNLNHDAMYWYRQDPGQGLRLIYYSQIVNDFQKGDIAEGYSVSREKKESFPLTVTSAQKNPTAFYLCASRRRGEGDTEAFFGQGTRLTVV.

This clone appeared a few times. This chain joins TRBV6-1 and TRBJ2-3; 7 nucleotides agree with TRBD2. The CDR3 runs 16 residues. J gave up 6 bases and V 4 bases, and 13 bases lay outside the gene matches. In germline, CDR1 is MNHNS, CDR2 SASEGT. This chain's CDR3 is CASSGRREGLGDTQYF. The CDR3 DNA reads TGTGCCAGCAGTGGCAGGAGGGAGGGCCTGGGGGATACGCAGTATTTT.